Here is one TCR beta chain with its context. Antigen specificity is unknown. These data are taken from a study of molecular identifiers for immune sequencing clone quantification. Study results and limitations: The study reportedly detected spiked Jurkat TCR RNA from one cell among around 1 million naive cells.

V was clipped by 0 bases and J by 2 bases, with 9 bases between them. The CDR3 length is 14 residues. Germline assignment: CDR1 SGDLS and CDR2 YYNGEE. The use of previously described methods and listed TCR primers produced the bulk TCR libraries. TCRdb re-called the PCR reads through MiXCR, storing one row per CDR3 protein. Among approximately 590,000 distinct CDR3 sequences listed, around 25% were seen once. The clonotype originates from a human donor in good health. Some libraries in this study had Jurkat cell RNA spiked in. The chain employs TRBV9 and TRBJ2-7; D not resolved. The sequenced sample was naive CD8+ T cells from blood, with Jurkat cell RNA spiked in. Noted subset: FACS-sorted CD8+CD4-CCR7+CD45RA+ naive T cells. The CDR3 coding sequence is TGTGCCAGCAGCGTAGGGGTTGAGACCTACGAGCAGTACTTC. Translated, it gives CASSVGVETYEQYF.